One T cell receptor (beta chain) is described in this entry. Trimming cost V 6 bases and J 1 base, with 9 bases left between them. CDR3 length equals 13 residues. These data come from a study of blood T cell repertoires in COVID-19. Sequencing used immunoSEQ multiplex PCR; TCRdb keeps in-frame clones, though not all of them. The sample has around 100,000 clones, over 75% seen once. The chain carries TRBV12-3 or TRBV12-4 and TRBJ1-1; D call uncertain. Sequencing was carried out using peripheral blood. This clonotype originated in a man aged 25 to 40 in a cohort sampled during active COVID-19. CDR3 loop: CASRPTENTEAFF. DNA for the CDR3: TGTGCCAGCAGACCGACTGAGAACACTGAAGCTTTCTTT.